The clone carrying this T cell receptor (beta chain) was counted a few times. The antigen remains unidentified. The CDR3 contains 15 residues. The germline V and J ends were trimmed by 1 base and 2 bases, with 12 bases remaining between them. The germline gives CDR1 LNHNV, CDR2 YYDKDF (reference sequence). The sample belongs to a study of blood T cells in healthy people across ages. Study-level results: Higher diversity and more naive CD4+ cells were features of long-lived donors, compared to aged donors.

A J-beta primer mix and a sample-barcoded 5' primer were used in a second PCR of about 7 to 12 cycles. TCRdb fed the 5' RACE reads into MiXCR, producing one record per CDR3 protein. Of about 780,000 distinct CDR3 sequences detected, about half appear once; the ten largest clones hold approximately 18%. The chain uses TRBV15 and TRBJ2-7; possible D gene TRBD2, 6 bases. The TCR originated in a man older than 75 in good health. Sequencing was performed on blood. In DNA form, the CDR3 reads TGTGCCACCAGCAGAGTGCTAGCGACTCCCTACGAGCAGTACTTC. It is translated as CATSRVLATPYEQYF. The whole variable domain, filled in from reference TRBV15 and TRBJ2-7, reads DAMVIQNPRYQVTQFGKPVTLSCSQTLNHNVMYWYQQKSSQAPKLLFHYYDKDFNNEADTPDNFQSRRPNTSFCFLDIRSPGLGDTAMYLCATSRVLATPYEQYFGPGTRLTVT.